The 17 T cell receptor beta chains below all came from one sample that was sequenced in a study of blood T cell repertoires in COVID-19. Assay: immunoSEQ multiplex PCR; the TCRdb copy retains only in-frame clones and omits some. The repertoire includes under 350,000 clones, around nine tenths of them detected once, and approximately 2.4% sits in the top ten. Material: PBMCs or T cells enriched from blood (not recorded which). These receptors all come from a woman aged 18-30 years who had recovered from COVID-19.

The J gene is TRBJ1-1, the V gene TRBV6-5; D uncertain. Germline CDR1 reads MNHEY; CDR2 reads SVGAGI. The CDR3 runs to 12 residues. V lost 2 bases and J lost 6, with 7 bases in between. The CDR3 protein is CASSYRGAEAFF. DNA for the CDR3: TGTGCCAGCAGTTACCGAGGCGCTGAAGCTTTCTTT.

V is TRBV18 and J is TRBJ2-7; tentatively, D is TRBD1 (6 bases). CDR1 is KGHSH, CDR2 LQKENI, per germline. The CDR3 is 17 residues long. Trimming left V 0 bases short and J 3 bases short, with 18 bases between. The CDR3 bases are TGTGCCAGCTCACCACCGGTAGGGCGCACAGGGTACTACGAGCAGTACTTC. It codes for CASSPPVGRTGYYEQYF.

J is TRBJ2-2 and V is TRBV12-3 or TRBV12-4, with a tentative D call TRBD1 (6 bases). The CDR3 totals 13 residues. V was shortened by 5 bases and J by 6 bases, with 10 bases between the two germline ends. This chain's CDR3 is CASSMTGPGELFF. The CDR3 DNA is TGTGCCAGCAGTATGACAGGTCCCGGGGAGCTGTTTTTT.

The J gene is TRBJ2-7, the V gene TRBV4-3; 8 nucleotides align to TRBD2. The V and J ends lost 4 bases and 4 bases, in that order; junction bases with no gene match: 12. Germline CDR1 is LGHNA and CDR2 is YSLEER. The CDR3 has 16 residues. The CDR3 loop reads CASSPSPVSGGYEQYF. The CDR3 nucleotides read TGCGCCAGCAGCCCAAGCCCCGTTTCGGGGGGGTACGAGCAGTACTTC.

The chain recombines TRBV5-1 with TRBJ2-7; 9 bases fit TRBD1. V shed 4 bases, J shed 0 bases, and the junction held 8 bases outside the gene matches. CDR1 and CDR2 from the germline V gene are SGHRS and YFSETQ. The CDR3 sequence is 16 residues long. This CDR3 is CASSLRQGELSYEQYF. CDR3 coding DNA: TGCGCCAGCAGCCTCCGACAGGGGGAACTCTCCTACGAGCAGTACTTC.

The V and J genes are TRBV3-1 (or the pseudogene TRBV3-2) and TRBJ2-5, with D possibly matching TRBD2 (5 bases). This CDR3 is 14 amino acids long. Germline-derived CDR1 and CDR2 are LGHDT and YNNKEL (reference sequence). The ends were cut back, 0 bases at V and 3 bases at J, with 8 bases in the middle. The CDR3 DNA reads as TGTGCCAGCAGCCAAGAGATTAGCGAAGAGACCCAGTACTTC. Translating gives CASSQEISEETQYF.

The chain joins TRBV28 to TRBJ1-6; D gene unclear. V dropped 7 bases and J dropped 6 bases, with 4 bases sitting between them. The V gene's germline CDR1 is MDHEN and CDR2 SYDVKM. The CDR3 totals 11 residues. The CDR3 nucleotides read TGTGCCAGCAACAGTAATTCACCCCTCCACTTT. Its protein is CASNSNSPLHF.

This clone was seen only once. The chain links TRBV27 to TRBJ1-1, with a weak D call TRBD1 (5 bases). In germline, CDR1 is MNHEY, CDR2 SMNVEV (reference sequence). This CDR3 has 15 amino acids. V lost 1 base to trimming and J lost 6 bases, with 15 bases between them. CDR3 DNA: TGTGCCAGCAGTTTATATTTTCGGGCAGGGCCTGAAGCTTTCTTT. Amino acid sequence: CASSLYFRAGPEAFF.

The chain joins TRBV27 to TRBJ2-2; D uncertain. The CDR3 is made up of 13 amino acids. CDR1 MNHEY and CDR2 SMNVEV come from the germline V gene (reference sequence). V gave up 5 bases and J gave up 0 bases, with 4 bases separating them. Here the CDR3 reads CASSPANTGELFF. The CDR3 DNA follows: TGTGCCAGCAGTCCCGCGAACACCGGGGAGCTGTTTTTT.

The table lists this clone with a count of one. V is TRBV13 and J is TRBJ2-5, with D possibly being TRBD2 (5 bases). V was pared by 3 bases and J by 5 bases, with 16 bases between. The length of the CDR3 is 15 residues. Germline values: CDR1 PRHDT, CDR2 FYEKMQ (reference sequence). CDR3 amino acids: CASSFGGSGMETQYF. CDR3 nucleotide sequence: TGTGCCAGCAGCTTCGGCGGGTCCGGGATGGAGACCCAGTACTTC.

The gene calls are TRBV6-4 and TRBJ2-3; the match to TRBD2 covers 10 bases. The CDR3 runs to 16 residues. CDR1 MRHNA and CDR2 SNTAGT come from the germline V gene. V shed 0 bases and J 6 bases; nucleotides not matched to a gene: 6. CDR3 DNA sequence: TGTGCCAGCAGTGACTCTAGCGGGAGGATGAGGGATACGCAGTATTTT. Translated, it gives CASSDSSGRMRDTQYF.

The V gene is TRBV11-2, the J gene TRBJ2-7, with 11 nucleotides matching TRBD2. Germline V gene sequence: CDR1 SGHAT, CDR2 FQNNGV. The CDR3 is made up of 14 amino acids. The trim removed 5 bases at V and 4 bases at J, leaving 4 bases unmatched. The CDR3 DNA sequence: TGTGCCAGCAGCGGGACTAGCGGTGGATACGAGCAGTACTTC. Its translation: CASSGTSGGYEQYF.

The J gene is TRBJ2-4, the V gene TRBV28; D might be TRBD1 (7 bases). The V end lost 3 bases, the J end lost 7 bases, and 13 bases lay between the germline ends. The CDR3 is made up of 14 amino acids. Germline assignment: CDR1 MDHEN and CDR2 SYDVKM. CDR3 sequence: CASSFRQGGNIQYF. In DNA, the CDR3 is TGTGCCAGCAGTTTCCGGCAGGGGGGCAACATTCAGTACTTC. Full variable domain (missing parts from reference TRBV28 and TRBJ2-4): DVKVTQSSRYLVKRTGEKVFLECVQDMDHENMFWYRQDPGLGLRLIYFSYDVKMKEKGDIPEGYSVSREKKERFSLILESASTNQTSMYLCASSFRQGGNIQYFGAGTRLSVL.

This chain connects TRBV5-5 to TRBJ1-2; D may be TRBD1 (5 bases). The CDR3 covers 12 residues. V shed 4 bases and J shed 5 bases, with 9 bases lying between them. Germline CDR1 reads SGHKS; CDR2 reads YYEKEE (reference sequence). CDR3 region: CASSLGGYGYTF. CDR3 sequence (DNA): TGTGCCAGCAGCCTTGGGGGGTATGGCTACACCTTC.

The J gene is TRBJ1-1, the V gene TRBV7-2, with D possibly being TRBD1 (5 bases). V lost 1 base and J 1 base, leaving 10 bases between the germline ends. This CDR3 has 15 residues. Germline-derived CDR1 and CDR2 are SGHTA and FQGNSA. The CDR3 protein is CASSLERGPNTEAFF. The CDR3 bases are TGTGCCAGCAGCTTAGAGCGGGGACCGAACACTGAAGCTTTCTTT.

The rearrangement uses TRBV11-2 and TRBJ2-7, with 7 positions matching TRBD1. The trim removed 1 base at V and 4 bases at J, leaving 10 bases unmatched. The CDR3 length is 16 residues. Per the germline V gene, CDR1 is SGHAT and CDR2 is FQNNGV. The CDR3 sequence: CASSLVSLTGSYEQYF. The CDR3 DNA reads TGTGCCAGCAGCTTAGTAAGTTTGACAGGGTCTTACGAGCAGTACTTC.

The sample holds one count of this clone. The CDR3 region has the DNA TGTGCCAGCAGGGATAGGGTAACAGGGGGCTTCGATGTCATTCAGTACTTC. Protein sequence: CASRDRVTGGFDVIQYF. The genes are TRBV27 and TRBJ2-4; TRBD1 matches at 9 bases. The V and J ends lost 6 bases and 9 bases, in that order; junction bases with no gene match: 18. The CDR3 is made up of 17 amino acids. The germline CDR1 and CDR2 sequences are MNHEY and SMNVEV (reference sequence).